A selection of T cell receptor beta chains follows, all from one sample in a study of cytomegalovirus exposure and HLA in healthy donors. Clones were read by immunoSEQ multiplex PCR, and TCRdb kept only the in-frame ones, dropping some. Altogether over 85,000 clones are present, more than 70% being singletons, with the ten largest covering more than 9.5%. Sequenced material: PBMCs. These receptors were obtained from a male donor in good health and CMV-seropositive. CDR3s include the opening cysteine and the closing phenylalanine or tryptophan. A D gene is named only where the DNA matches it firmly. Only part of the rows carry a size: once, few, many, or a class if the clone is expanded.

d_gene | j_gene | abundance | v_gene | CDR3nt | CDR3aa
. | TRBJ1-4 | . | TRBV6-1 | TGTGCCAGCACGGACCAGGGATGGGAAAAACTGTTTTTT | CASTDQGWEKLFF
TRBD1 | TRBJ1-6 | . | TRBV27 | TGTGCCAGCAACACAGGGGCCACGTCAGGGTCATATTCACCCCTCCACTTT | CASNTGATSGSYSPLHF
. | TRBJ1-2 | . | TRBV28 | TGTGCCAGCAGTTTATCGGGTTATGGCTACACCTTC | CASSLSGYGYTF
. | TRBJ1-1 | . | TRBV6-1 | TGTGCCAGCAGTTCCCCGAACAGGAACACTGAAGCTTTCTTT | CASSSPNRNTEAFF
TRBD1 | TRBJ1-2 | . | TRBV25-1 | TGTGCCAGCAGTGAATGGGGGCGACAGGGGGATGGCTACACCTTC | CASSEWGRQGDGYTF
. | TRBJ2-7 | . | TRBV30 | TGTGCCTGGGGTACAGGGTTCTACGAGCAGTACTTC | CAWGTGFYEQYF
TRBD1 | TRBJ2-7 | . | TRBV7-9 | TGTGCCAGCAGCTTTGGACAGGGACGAAATTACGAGCAGTACTTC | CASSFGQGRNYEQYF
. | TRBJ2-7 | . | TRBV7-9 | TGTGCCAGCAGCTTATCGAGTTACGAGCAGTACTTC | CASSLSSYEQYF
. | TRBJ1-1 | . | TRBV4-1 | TGCGCCAGCAGCCAAGATGGGTTCAGCGACACTGAAGCTTTCTTT | CASSQDGFSDTEAFF
TRBD1 | TRBJ2-7 | few | TRBV2 | TGTGCCAGCATTCGGGACAGTCCCAGCTCCTACGAGCAGTACTTC | CASIRDSPSSYEQYF
. | TRBJ2-2 | . | TRBV9 | TGTGCCAGCAGCGTAGCACAGTCGAACACCGGGGAGCTGTTTTTT | CASSVAQSNTGELFF
. | TRBJ2-1 | . | TRBV4-1 | TGCGCCAGCAGCCAAGATGGCAGGGGAAGTTGGGGGAATGAGCAGTTCTTC | CASSQDGRGSWGNEQFF
TRBD2 | TRBJ2-7 | . | TRBV28 | TGTGCCAGCAGTAGACTAGCGGGAGGAATCGGCGAGCAGTACTTC | CASSRLAGGIGEQYF
TRBD1 | TRBJ2-7 | . | TRBV9 | TGTGCCAGCAGCGAGAGGACAGGGAGCTACGAGCAGTACTTC | CASSERTGSYEQYF
TRBD2 | TRBJ2-7 | . | TRBV28 | TGTGCCAGCAGGGTGAGCGGGAGGGCCCCCTACGAGCAGTACTTC | CASRVSGRAPYEQYF
. | TRBJ2-3 | few | TRBV29-1 | TGCAGCGTTGTGCGGACTAGCACAGATACGCAGTATTTT | CSVVRTSTDTQYF
. | TRBJ2-7 | . | TRBV30 | TGTGCCTGGGGGGAGGGGGACGAGCAGTACTTC | CAWGEGDEQYF
TRBD1 | TRBJ2-7 | . | TRBV7-8 | TGTGCCAGCAGCGCCGACAGGGCCTACGAGCAGTACTTC | CASSADRAYEQYF
. | TRBJ1-2 | . | TRBV30 | TGTGCCTGGAAGGGGCAGGGTCCATATGGCTACACCTTC | CAWKGQGPYGYTF
. | TRBJ1-2 | few | TRBV7-8 | TGTGCCAGCAGCTTACGAGGAAGTGGCTACACCTTC | CASSLRGSGYTF
. | TRBJ1-5 | . | TRBV19 | TGTGCCAGTAGTGGAGTGCCCGGGGAGCCCCAGCATTTT | CASSGVPGEPQHF
TRBD2 | TRBJ2-7 | few | TRBV7-2 | TGTGCCAGCAGCTTAGGACTAGCGGGAGCCTACGAGCAGTACTTC | CASSLGLAGAYEQYF
TRBD1 | TRBJ2-5 | once | TRBV6-1 | TGTGCCAGCAGTGCAGACAGGGGGAGAGGCTACCAAGAGACCCAGTACTTC | CASSADRGRGYQETQYF